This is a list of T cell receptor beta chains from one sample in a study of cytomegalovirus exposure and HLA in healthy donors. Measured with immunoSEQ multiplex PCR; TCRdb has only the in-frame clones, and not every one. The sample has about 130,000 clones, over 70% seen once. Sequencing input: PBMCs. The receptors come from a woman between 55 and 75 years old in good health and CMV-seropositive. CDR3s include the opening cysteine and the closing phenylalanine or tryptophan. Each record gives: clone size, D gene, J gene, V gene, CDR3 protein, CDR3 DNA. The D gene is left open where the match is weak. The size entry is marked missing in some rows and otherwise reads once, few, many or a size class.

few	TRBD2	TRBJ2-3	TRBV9	CASSVSLAGEVDTQYF	TGTGCCAGCAGCGTATCTCTAGCGGGGGAGGTAGATACGCAGTATTTT
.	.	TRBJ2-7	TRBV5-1	CASSGVDGDYEQYF	TGCGCCAGCAGCGGGGTCGACGGGGACTACGAGCAGTACTTC
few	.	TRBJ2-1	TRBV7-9	CASSFGTFSYNEQFF	TGTGCCAGCAGCTTCGGGACATTCTCCTACAATGAGCAGTTCTTC
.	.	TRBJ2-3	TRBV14	CASSRTTIDTQYF	TGTGCCAGCAGCCGTACAACTATAGATACGCAGTATTTT
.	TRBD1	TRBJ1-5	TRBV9	CASSPQGSNQPQHF	TGTGCCAGCAGCCCACAGGGGAGCAATCAGCCCCAGCATTTT
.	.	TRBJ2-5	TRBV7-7	CASSLGIGETQYF	TGTGCCAGCAGCTTAGGAATCGGAGAGACCCAGTACTTC
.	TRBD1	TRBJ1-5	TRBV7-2	CASSLVSWTGGQPQHF	TGTGCCAGCAGCTTAGTTTCTTGGACAGGAGGTCAGCCCCAGCATTTT
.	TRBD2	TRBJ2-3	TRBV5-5	CASSLWGTSQTDTQYF	TGTGCCAGCAGCTTGTGGGGGACTAGCCAGACAGATACGCAGTATTTT
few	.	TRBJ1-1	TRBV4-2	CASSPISGTKTEAFF	TGTGCCAGCAGCCCTATTTCCGGGACAAAGACTGAAGCTTTCTTT
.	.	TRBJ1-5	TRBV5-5	CASSPSGQPQHF	TGTGCCAGCAGCCCCTCCGGTCAGCCCCAGCATTTT
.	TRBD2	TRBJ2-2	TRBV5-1	CASRGSGVIGTGELFF	TGCGCCAGCAGGGGAAGCGGGGTAATAGGCACCGGGGAGCTGTTTTTT
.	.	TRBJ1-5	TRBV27	CASSLGQGSNQPQHF	TGTGCCAGCAGTTTAGGGCAGGGAAGCAATCAGCCCCAGCATTTT
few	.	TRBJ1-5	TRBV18	CASSPFGGLNQPQHF	TGTGCCAGCTCCCCTTTCGGGGGGCTCAATCAGCCCCAGCATTTT
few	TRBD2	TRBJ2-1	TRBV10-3	CAITAGTSGGAKSEQFF	TGTGCCATCACTGCCGGGACTAGCGGGGGGGCCAAGAGTGAGCAGTTCTTC
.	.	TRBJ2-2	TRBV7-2	CASSLPRGTSTGELFF	TGTGCCAGCAGCTTACCCCGTGGGACAAGCACCGGGGAGCTGTTTTTT
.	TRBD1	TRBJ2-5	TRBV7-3	CASSPGQAAPYPQYF	TGTGCCAGCAGCCCTGGACAGGCTGCCCCGTATCCCCAGTACTTC
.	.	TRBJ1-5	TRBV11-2	CASSLGGQQPQHF	TGTGCCAGCAGCTTAGGGGGCCAACAGCCCCAGCATTTT
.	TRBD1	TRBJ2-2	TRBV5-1	CASSSLTQGSGELFF	TGCGCCAGCAGCTCCCTCACACAGGGGTCCGGGGAGCTGTTTTTT
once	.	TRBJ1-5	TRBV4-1	CASSQNRVNQPQHF	TGCGCCAGCAGCCAAAACAGGGTCAATCAGCCCCAGCATTTT
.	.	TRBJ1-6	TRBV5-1	CASSLIPAAGDLHF	TGCGCCAGCAGCTTGATACCCGCAGCCGGGGACCTCCACTTT
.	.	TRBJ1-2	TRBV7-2	CASSLVGGDYGYTF	TGTGCCAGCAGCTTGGTGGGAGGTGACTATGGCTACACCTTC
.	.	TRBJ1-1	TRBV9	CASSVGPGLATEAFF	TGTGCCAGCAGCGTAGGCCCAGGGTTGGCCACTGAAGCTTTCTTT
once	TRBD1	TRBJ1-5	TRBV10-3	CAIGTGNEGNQPQHF	TGTGCCATAGGGACAGGGAATGAAGGCAATCAGCCCCAGCATTTT
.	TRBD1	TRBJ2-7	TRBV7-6	CASSLGDRGRWEQYF	TGTGCCAGCAGCTTAGGGGACAGGGGGCGCTGGGAGCAGTACTTC
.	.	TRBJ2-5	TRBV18	CASSPPTVQETQYF	TGTGCCAGCTCACCACCCACGGTTCAAGAGACCCAGTACTTC
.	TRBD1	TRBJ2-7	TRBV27	CASSPMTGSYEQYF	TGTGCCAGCAGTCCCATGACAGGGTCCTACGAGCAGTACTTC
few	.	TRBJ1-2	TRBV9	CASSVDENYGYTF	TGTGCCAGCAGCGTAGATGAGAACTATGGCTACACCTTC
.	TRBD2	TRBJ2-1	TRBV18	CASSPPVAGGTNEQFF	TGTGCCAGCTCACCACCGGTCGCGGGGGGCACTAATGAGCAGTTCTTC
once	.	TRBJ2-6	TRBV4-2	CASSQEERRPSGANVLTF	TGTGCCAGCAGCCAAGAGGAGCGGCGCCCCTCTGGGGCCAACGTCCTGACTTTC
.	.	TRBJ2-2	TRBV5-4	CASSLDRNTGELFF	TGTGCCAGCAGCTTGGACAGGAACACCGGGGAGCTGTTTTTT
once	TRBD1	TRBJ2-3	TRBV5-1	CASSPWTGGSTDTQYF	TGCGCCAGCAGCCCATGGACAGGGGGATCGACAGATACGCAGTATTTT
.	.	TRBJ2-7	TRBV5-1	CASSTNGGMGYEQYF	TGCGCCAGCAGCACGAATGGGGGGATGGGTTACGAGCAGTACTTC
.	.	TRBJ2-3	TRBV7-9	CASSLSPTDTQYF	TGTGCCAGCAGCCTAAGCCCCACAGATACGCAGTATTTT
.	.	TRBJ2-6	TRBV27	CASSFVGGYSGANVLTF	TGTGCCAGCAGTTTCGTCGGCGGGTACTCTGGGGCCAACGTCCTGACTTTC
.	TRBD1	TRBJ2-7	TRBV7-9	CASSPRQGKSSYEQYF	TGTGCCAGCAGCCCCCGACAGGGAAAGAGCTCCTACGAGCAGTACTTC
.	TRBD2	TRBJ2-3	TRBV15	CATSRPSGDTQYF	TGTGCCACCAGCAGGCCTAGCGGAGATACGCAGTATTTT
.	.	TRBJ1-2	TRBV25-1	CASRKGGVGGYTF	TGTGCCAGCAGAAAAGGGGGGGTTGGTGGCTACACCTTC
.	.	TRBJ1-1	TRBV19	CASRGENTEAFF	TGTGCCAGTAGGGGCGAGAACACTGAAGCTTTCTTT
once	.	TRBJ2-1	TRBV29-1	CSVRSGVSRNEQFF	TGCAGCGTTCGGTCAGGGGTGAGTAGAAATGAGCAGTTCTTC
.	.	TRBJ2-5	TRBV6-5	CASSYGGFQETQYF	TGTGCCAGCAGTTACGGCGGTTTCCAAGAGACCCAGTACTTC
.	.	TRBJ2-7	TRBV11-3	CASSPGTSSSYEQYF	TGTGCCAGCAGCCCAGGGACTTCGAGCTCCTACGAGCAGTACTTC
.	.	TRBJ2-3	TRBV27	CASSSLIDITSTDTQYF	TGTGCCAGCAGTTCACTGATCGACATAACTAGCACAGATACGCAGTATTTT
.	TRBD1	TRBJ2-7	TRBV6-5	CASRQGLTGYEQYF	TGTGCCAGCAGACAGGGGCTAACCGGGTACGAGCAGTACTTC
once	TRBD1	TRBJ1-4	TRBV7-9	CASSARDSEKLFF	TGTGCCAGCAGCGCCCGGGACAGCGAAAAACTGTTTTTT
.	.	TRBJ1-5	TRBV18	CASSTGFGQPQHF	TGTGCCAGCTCAACCGGGTTTGGTCAGCCCCAGCATTTT
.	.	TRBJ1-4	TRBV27	CASSLRGTTNEKLFF	TGTGCCAGCAGTTTAAGAGGGACAACTAATGAAAAACTGTTTTTT
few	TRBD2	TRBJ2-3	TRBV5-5	CASSSTWTSGGAYDTQYF	TGTGCCAGCAGCTCTACGTGGACTAGCGGGGGGGCATATGATACGCAGTATTTT
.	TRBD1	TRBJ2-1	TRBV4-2	CASSQGTGGGYNEQFF	TGTGCCAGCAGCCAAGGGACAGGGGGCGGCTACAATGAGCAGTTCTTC
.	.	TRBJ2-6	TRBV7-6	CASSLDSSGANVLTF	TGTGCCAGCAGCTTAGATAGCTCTGGGGCCAACGTCCTGACTTTC
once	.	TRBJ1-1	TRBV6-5	CASKEGNTEAFF	TGTGCCAGCAAGGAGGGGAACACTGAAGCTTTCTTT
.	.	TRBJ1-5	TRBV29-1	CSVVAGDTNQPQHF	TGCAGCGTTGTTGCCGGGGACACCAATCAGCCCCAGCATTTT
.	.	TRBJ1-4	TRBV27	CASQGAATNEKLFF	TGTGCCAGTCAGGGTGCGGCAACTAATGAAAAACTGTTTTTT
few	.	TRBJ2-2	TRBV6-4	CASSEGLNTGELFF	TGTGCCAGCAGTGAAGGACTTAACACCGGGGAGCTGTTTTTT
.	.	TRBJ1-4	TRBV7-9	CASSLFGADNEKLFF	TGTGCCAGCAGCTTATTTGGGGCGGACAATGAAAAACTGTTTTTT
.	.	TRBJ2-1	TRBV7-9	CASSLVGEYYNEQFF	TGTGCCAGCAGCTTAGTGGGCGAATACTACAATGAGCAGTTCTTC
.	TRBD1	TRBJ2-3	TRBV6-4	CASSTGTVDTDTQYF	TGTGCCAGCAGTACCGGGACAGTAGACACAGATACGCAGTATTTT
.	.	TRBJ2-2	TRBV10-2	CASGRQTGELFF	TGCGCCAGCGGTAGACAGACCGGGGAGCTGTTTTTT
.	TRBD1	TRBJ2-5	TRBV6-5	CASSLDTGGYETQYF	TGTGCCAGCAGTCTCGACACAGGGGGGTACGAGACCCAGTACTTC
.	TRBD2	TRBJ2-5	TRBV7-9	CASSLAPPGGQGETQYF	TGTGCCAGCAGCTTAGCTCCCCCGGGGGGGCAGGGAGAGACCCAGTACTTC
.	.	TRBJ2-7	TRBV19	CASSIVGRTEQYF	TGTGCCAGTAGTATAGTGGGCCGTACCGAGCAGTACTTC